This TCR beta chain stems from a study of T-cell memory formation after mild COVID-19. MiXCR, applied by TCRdb to the 5' RACE reads, yields one record per CDR3 protein. The sample contains just under 550,000 distinct CDR3 sequences, roughly 21% of which appear only once. This CDR3 is built from 18 residues. With 4 bases removed from V and 6 bases from J, the gap between germline ends came to 25 bases. Per the germline V gene, CDR1 is SGHNT and CDR2 is YENEEA. J is TRBJ2-4 and V is TRBV11-3; tentative D call: TRBD1 (6 bases). This clonotype was sampled from an adult woman who had mild COVID-19 (a few samples of this study predate the infection). Cell type and time point are not known. Sequencing was done on a sample of PBMCs or a T cell subset sorted from them (not recorded which). CDR3 bases: TGTGCCAGCAGCTCCATACTCACACAGGGAAAGACCGGAAACATTCAGTACTTC. Translated, it gives CASSSILTQGKTGNIQYF.